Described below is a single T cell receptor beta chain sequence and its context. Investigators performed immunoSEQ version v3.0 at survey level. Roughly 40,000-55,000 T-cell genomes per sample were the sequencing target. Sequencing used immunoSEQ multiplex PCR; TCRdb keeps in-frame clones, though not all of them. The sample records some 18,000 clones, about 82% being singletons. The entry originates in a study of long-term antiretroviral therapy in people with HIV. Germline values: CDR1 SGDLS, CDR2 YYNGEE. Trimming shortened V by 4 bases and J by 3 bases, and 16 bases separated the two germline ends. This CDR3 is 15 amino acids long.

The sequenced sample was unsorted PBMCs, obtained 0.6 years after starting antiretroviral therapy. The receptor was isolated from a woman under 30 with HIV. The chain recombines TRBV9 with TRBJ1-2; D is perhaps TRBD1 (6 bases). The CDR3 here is CASSQNREKDYGYTF. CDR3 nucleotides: TGTGCCAGCAGCCAGAACAGGGAGAAAGACTATGGCTACACCTTC.